This passage covers 9 T cell receptor beta chains from one sample sequenced in a study of PD-1 blockade in classical Hodgkin lymphoma. Generated by immunoSEQ multiplex PCR, the TCRdb table keeps only in-frame clones and is missing some. The table records tens of thousands of clones, roughly nine tenths of them present only once. The time point denotes: cycle 4 day 1 (C4D1), after 6 weeks of nivolumab. Patients all relapsed after autologous stem cell transplantation, and there was variation in brentuximab vedotin exposure. Sequencing was performed on peripheral blood mononuclear cells (PBMCs), taken before the fourth cycle of nivolumab. The source is a human donor with classical Hodgkin lymphoma.

The V gene is TRBV6-1, the J gene TRBJ2-2; 7 nucleotides line up with TRBD2. Germline CDR1 MNHNS, CDR2 SASEGT. Trimming cost V 7 bases and J 0 bases; bases outside gene matches: 5. The CDR3 length is 15 residues. The CDR3 DNA reads TGTGCCAGCATTCGGGGAGGGACGAACACCGGGGAGCTGTTTTTT. This translates into CASIRGGTNTGELFF.

The J gene is TRBJ2-5, the V gene TRBV14, with 7 positions matching TRBD1. Unmatched junction bases numbered 4, after V lost 2 bases and J lost 4 bases. CDR1 and CDR2 (germline): SGHDN, FVKESK. The CDR3 consists of 14 residues. The CDR3 region is CASSQTTGRETQYF. The CDR3 bases are TGTGCCAGCAGCCAAACGACAGGGAGAGAGACCCAGTACTTC.

V and J are TRBV2 and TRBJ1-1; 7 bases fit TRBD1. J lost 4 bases, V lost 6 bases, and 11 bases had no gene match. Germline values: CDR1 SNHLY, CDR2 FYNNEI. The CDR3 sequence is 15 residues long. CDR3: CASRRNRGEFTEAFF. CDR3 in DNA: TGTGCCAGCAGAAGGAACAGGGGCGAATTCACTGAAGCTTTCTTT.

The rearrangement uses TRBV6-6 and TRBJ2-7, with D perhaps TRBD2 (5 bases). Germline V lookup: CDR1 MNHNY, CDR2 SVGAGI (reference sequence). With 5 bases removed from V and 6 bases from J, the gap between germline ends came to 17 bases. The CDR3 is 14 amino acids. The DNA for the CDR3 is TGTGCCAGCAGTCCCGGACTCGCTTCTGGCGAGCAGTACTTC. This gives the protein CASSPGLASGEQYF.

This sequence joins TRBV6-1 and TRBJ1-2; TRBD1 is a possible D gene (6 bases). Trimming shortened V by 0 bases and J by 8 bases, and 28 bases separated the two germline ends. CDR1 MNHNS and CDR2 SASEGT come from the germline V gene. The CDR3 spans 19 residues. CDR3: CASSEADFSGAVGFSGYTF. The CDR3 coding sequence is TGTGCCAGCAGTGAAGCCGATTTCTCGGGGGCAGTCGGATTTTCGGGCTACACCTTC.

This clone was seen a single time. No DNA is shown, since the ends of the CDR3 on it are uncertain; the CDR3 is the one TCRdb lists. The chain links TRBV9 to TRBJ1-3; the table's D gene call, TRBD1, was not cross checked with the DNA. Germline V gives CDR1 SGDLS, CDR2 YYNGEE. The CDR3 comprises 16 residues, both ends counted. The CDR3 sequence: CASSVASVGSGNTTYF.

The rearrangement links TRBV11-2 to TRBJ2-3; TRBD2 agrees at 8 bases. This CDR3 spans 11 amino acids. Germline lookup yields CDR1 SGHAT and CDR2 FQNNGV. V lost 5 bases to trimming and J lost 11 bases; unmatched junction nucleotides: 3. The CDR3 DNA reads TGTGCCAGCAGCGCGGGAGGAGGGCAGTATTTT. This codes for CASSAGGGQYF.

The chain carries TRBV7-9 and TRBJ2-6; D not resolved. Germline V gene data show CDR1 as SEHNR and CDR2 as FQNEAQ (reference sequence). The CDR3 contains 14 residues. Trimming took 3 bases from V and 0 from J, leaving 3 bases between them. In DNA, the CDR3 is TGTGCCAGCAGCTTCAGCTCTGGGGCCAACGTCCTGACTTTC. It codes for CASSFSSGANVLTF.

The J gene is TRBJ2-5, the V gene TRBV27, with TRBD1 matching over 8 bases. After removal of 3 bases from V and 5 bases from J, the junction contained 8 bases not matched to a gene. The CDR3 sequence is 15 residues long. CDR1 and CDR2 (germline): MNHEY, SMNVEV (reference sequence). CDR3 coding DNA: TGTGCCAGCAGTTTTACAACAGGGGGGTTGGAGACCCAGTACTTC. This gives the protein CASSFTTGGLETQYF.